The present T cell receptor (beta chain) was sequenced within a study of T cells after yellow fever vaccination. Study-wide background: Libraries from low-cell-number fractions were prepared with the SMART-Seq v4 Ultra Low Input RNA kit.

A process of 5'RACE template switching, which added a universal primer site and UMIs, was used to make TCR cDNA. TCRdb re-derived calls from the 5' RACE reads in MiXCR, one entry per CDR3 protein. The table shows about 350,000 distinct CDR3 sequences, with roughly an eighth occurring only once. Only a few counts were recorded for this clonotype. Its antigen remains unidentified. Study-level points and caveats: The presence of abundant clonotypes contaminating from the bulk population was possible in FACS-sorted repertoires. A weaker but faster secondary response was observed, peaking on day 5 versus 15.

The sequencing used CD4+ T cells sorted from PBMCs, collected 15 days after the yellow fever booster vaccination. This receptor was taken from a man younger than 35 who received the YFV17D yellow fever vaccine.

The DNA of the CDR3 is TGTGCCAGCAGCGCTCACCGGACAGGGCTTGATTCACCCCTCCACTTT. Amino acids: CASSAHRTGLDSPLHF. This rearrangement joins TRBV7-9 to TRBJ1-6, with 8 positions matching TRBD1. CDR3 length: 16 residues. With 5 bases clipped from V and 8 bases from J, the junction kept 11 bases outside the gene matches. Germline values: CDR1 SEHNR, CDR2 FQNEAQ (reference sequence).